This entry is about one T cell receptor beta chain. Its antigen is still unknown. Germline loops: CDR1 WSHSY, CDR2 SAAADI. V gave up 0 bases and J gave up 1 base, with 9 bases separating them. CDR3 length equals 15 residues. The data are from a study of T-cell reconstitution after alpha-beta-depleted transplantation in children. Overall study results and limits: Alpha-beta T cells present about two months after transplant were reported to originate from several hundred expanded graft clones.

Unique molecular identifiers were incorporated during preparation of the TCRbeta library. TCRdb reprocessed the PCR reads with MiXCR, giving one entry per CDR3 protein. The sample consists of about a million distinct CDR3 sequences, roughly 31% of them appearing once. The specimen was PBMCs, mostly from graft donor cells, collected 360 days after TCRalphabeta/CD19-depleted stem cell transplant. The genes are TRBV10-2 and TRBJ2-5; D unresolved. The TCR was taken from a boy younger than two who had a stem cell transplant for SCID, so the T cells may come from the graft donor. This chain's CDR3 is CASSESYLTQETQYF. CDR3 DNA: TGCGCCAGCAGTGAGTCATATTTAACCCAAGAGACCCAGTACTTC.